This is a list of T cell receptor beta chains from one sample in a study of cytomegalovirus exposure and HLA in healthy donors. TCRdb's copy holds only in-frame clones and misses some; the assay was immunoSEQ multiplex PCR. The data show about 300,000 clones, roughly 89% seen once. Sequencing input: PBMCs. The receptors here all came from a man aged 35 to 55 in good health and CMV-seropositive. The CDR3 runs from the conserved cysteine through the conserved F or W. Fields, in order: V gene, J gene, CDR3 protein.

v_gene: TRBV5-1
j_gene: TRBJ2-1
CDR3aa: CASSVAYNEQFF

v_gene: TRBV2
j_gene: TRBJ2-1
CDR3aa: CASSGTDSYNEQFF

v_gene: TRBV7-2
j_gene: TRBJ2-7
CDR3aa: CASSSRTGGYEQYF

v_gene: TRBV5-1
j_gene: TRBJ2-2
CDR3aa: CASSEGTENTGELFF

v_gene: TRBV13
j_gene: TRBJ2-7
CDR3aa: CASSYRRGDHEQYF

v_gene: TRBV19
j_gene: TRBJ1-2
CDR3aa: CASRHRGSQYGYTF

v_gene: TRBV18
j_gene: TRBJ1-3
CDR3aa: CASPRGNTIYF

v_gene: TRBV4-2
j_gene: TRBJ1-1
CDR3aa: CASSLRGGGPTEAFF

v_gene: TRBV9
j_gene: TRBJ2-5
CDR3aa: CASSVVPSGGAETQYF

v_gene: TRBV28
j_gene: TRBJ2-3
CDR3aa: CASSLYGTGPRAATQYF

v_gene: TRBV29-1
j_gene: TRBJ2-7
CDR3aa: CSVEESGNAYEQYF

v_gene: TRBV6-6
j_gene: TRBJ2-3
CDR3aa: CASSYVGAGTDTQYF

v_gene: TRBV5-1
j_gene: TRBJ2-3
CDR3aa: CASSLGQGADTQYF

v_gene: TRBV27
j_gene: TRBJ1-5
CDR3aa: CASRPTQGRNQPQHF

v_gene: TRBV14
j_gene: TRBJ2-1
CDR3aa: CASSQDLVNEQFF

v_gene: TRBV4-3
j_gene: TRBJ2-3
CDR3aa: CASSQGRNTDTQYF

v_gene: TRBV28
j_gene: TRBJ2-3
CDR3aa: CASILYRGLADTQYF

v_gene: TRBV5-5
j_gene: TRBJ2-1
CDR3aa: CASSLTSGDHNEQFF

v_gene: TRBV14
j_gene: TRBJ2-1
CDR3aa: CASSQALAGNEQFF

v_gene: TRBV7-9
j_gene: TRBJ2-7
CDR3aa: CSSSSAGLPNPYEQYF

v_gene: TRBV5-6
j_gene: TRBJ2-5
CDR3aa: CASSSSSGRYQETQYF

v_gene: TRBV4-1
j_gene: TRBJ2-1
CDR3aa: CASSQVENEQFF

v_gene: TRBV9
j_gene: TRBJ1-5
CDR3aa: CASSVTGVPNQPQHF

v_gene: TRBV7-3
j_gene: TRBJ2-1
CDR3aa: CASSSQKRGYNEQFF

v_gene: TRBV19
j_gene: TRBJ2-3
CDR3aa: CASKDRGLVTDTQYF

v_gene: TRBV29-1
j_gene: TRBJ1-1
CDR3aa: CSTRQGATEAFF

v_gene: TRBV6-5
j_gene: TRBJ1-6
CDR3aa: CASSRTGGEDSPLHF

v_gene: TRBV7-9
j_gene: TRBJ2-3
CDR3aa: CSSELGGDTQYF

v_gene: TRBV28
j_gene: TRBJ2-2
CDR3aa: CASSLRQGVRNTGELFF

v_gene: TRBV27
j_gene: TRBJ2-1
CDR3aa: CASSLPRQGAYNEQFF

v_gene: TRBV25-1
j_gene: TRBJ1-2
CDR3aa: CASSSRGIGYTF

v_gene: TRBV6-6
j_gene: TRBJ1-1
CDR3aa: CASSYSTGRTEAFF

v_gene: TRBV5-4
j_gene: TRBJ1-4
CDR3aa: CASSLTGEKLFF

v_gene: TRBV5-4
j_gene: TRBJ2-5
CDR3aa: CASSLQGAGETQYF

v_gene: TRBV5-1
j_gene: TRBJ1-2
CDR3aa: CASSFRQGDYGYTF

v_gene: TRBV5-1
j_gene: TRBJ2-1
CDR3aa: CASSKGQDYNEQFF

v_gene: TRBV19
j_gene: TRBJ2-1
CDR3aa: CASSGDSGTRGYNEQFF

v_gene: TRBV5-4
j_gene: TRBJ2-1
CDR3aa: CASKSAEGPYNEQFF

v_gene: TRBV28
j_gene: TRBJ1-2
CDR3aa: CASSFQRQGANYGYTF

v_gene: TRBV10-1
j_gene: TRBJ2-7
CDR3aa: CASSERRDNRSSYEQYF

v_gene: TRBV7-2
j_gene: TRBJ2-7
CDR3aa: CASSLDLGGMSSYEQYF

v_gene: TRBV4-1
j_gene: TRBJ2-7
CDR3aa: CASSQAHPGVSSYEQYF

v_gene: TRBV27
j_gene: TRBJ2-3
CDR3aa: CASSLGGTPPDTQYF

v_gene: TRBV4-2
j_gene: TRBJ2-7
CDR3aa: CASSQEVLAGVREQYF

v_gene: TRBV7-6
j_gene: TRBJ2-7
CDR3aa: CASSRAGTHYEQYF

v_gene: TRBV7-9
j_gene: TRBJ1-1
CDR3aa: CASSLSPGAEAFF

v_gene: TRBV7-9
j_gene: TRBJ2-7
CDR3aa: CASSDRDRVYEQYF

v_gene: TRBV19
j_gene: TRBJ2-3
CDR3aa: CASSTGLVFTTDTQYF